This TCR beta chain was observed in a study of T cells in Graves' hyperthyroidism and ophthalmopathy. Regions amplified from RNA transcripts were the TCR beta CDR3 regions. The TCR CDR3 was amplified in a first-round RT-PCR using the HTBI primer set. TCRdb re-called the multiplex PCR reads with MiXCR, one entry per CDR3 protein. The sample contains 340,000 or so distinct CDR3 sequences, about 21% of which appear only once. The CDR3 loop spans 15 amino acids. Trimming shortened V by 4 bases and J by 3 bases, and 13 bases separated the two germline ends. Looked up from germline, CDR1 is SGHDN and CDR2 is FVKESK. This clonotype appeared a few times.

Sequencing input: blood. This TCR was sampled from a woman aged 45-65 years with Graves' hyperthyroidism. The chain joins TRBV14 to TRBJ2-4, with D possibly TRBD2 on 6 matching bases. The CDR3 DNA sequence: TGTGCCAGCAGCCCGCTTGGACTAAACAAAAACATTCAGTACTTC. Residues: CASSPLGLNKNIQYF.